Sequencing of this TCR beta chain was carried out in a study of PD-1 blockade in classical Hodgkin lymphoma. In the study overall: Patients in the cohort were put on intravenous nivolumab, 3 mg/kg every 2 weeks. Study outcomes and limitations: Underlying causes for the observed repertoire differences were not defined, possibly disease activity or prior therapy. Initiation of nivolumab under 1 year after ASCT led to exclusion of patients. Complete responders' baseline diversity resembled that of newly diagnosed patients.

This sample's time point: cycle 4 day 1 (C4D1), after about 6 weeks of nivolumab. Every single patient, without exception, relapsed after autologous stem cell transplantation, and brentuximab vedotin exposure varied. Details on this clone: Its antigen remains unknown.

Repertoires were generated with immunoSEQ multiplex PCR, while TCRdb's copy carries only in-frame clones and drops some. The sample has roughly 8,000 clones; roughly 85% are singletons. Material: peripheral blood mononuclear cells (PBMCs), obtained before the fourth cycle of nivolumab. The receptor was isolated from a human donor with classical Hodgkin lymphoma.

The CDR3 sequence: CASSSFHRAGTYEQYF. In DNA, the CDR3 is TGTGCCAGCAGTTCCTTCCACAGGGCAGGGACCTACGAGCAGTACTTC. The chain couples TRBV6-5 to TRBJ2-7, with a weak D call TRBD1 (6 bases). The CDR3 spans 16 residues. The germline V gene has CDR1 MNHEY and CDR2 SVGAGI. The V end was cut by 4 bases, the J end by 2 bases, with 18 bases between.